This is a list of T cell receptor beta chains from one sample in a study of post-analysis software for immune sequencing data. Using its own MiXCR run on the PCR reads, TCRdb lists one record per CDR3 protein. The table lists hundreds of thousands of distinct CDR3 sequences, roughly three fifths of them singletons. Sequencing was done on a sample of blood. The receptor source for this set is a girl aged 2 to 9 with multiple sclerosis. Each CDR3 is given with its conserved first and last residue. Fields, in order: D gene, J gene, clone size, V gene, CDR3 protein, CDR3 DNA. A D gene is named only where the DNA matches it firmly. Only some rows state a clone size, as once, few, many or a class for expanded clones.

d_gene: NA
j_gene: TRBJ2-3
abundance: few
v_gene: TRBV24-1
CDR3aa: CATSDFPTGGIDTQYF
CDR3nt: TGTGCCACCAGTGATTTCCCGACAGGAGGGATAGATACGCAGTATTTT

d_gene: TRBD1
j_gene: TRBJ2-7
abundance: few
v_gene: TRBV20-1
CDR3aa: CSARRGTGNYEQYF
CDR3nt: TGCAGTGCTAGGAGGGGGACAGGGAATTACGAGCAGTACTTC

d_gene: TRBD2
j_gene: TRBJ2-1
abundance: NA
v_gene: TRBV5-1
CDR3aa: CASSAPGLVNEQFF
CDR3nt: TGTGCCAGCAGCGCGCCGGGACTAGTCAATGAGCAGTTCTTC

d_gene: NA
j_gene: TRBJ2-1
abundance: NA
v_gene: TRBV20-1
CDR3aa: CSASLAVGNEQFF
CDR3nt: TGCAGTGCTAGCTTAGCCGTCGGCAATGAGCAGTTCTTC

d_gene: TRBD2
j_gene: TRBJ2-7
abundance: NA
v_gene: TRBV3-1
CDR3aa: CASSQGSGIMYEQYF
CDR3nt: TGTGCCAGCAGCCAAGGGAGCGGGATTATGTACGAGCAGTACTTC

d_gene: NA
j_gene: TRBJ2-5
abundance: few
v_gene: TRBV20-1
CDR3aa: CSARTVRGRETQYF
CDR3nt: TGCAGTGCTAGAACCGTCAGGGGACGAGAGACCCAGTACTTC

d_gene: NA
j_gene: TRBJ1-2
abundance: NA
v_gene: TRBV12-3/TRBV12-4
CDR3aa: CASTEAGPLYGYTF
CDR3nt: TGTGCCAGCACAGAGGCAGGGCCACTCTATGGCTACACCTTC

d_gene: TRBD1
j_gene: TRBJ1-2
abundance: few
v_gene: TRBV12-3/TRBV12-4
CDR3aa: CASSSGTGVFDYGYTF
CDR3nt: TGTGCCAGCAGTTCCGGGACAGGGGTGTTTGACTATGGCTACACCTTC

d_gene: TRBD1
j_gene: TRBJ1-2
abundance: NA
v_gene: TRBV27
CDR3aa: CASSFLGQGIQYGYTF
CDR3nt: TGTGCCAGCAGTTTCCTGGGACAGGGAATTCAGTATGGCTACACCTTC

d_gene: NA
j_gene: TRBJ2-7
abundance: few
v_gene: TRBV9
CDR3aa: CASSVASGLSYEQYF
CDR3nt: TGTGCCAGCAGCGTAGCTTCGGGGCTCTCCTACGAGCAGTACTTC

d_gene: NA
j_gene: TRBJ2-7
abundance: NA
v_gene: TRBV5-1
CDR3aa: CASTQESGRYEQYF
CDR3nt: TGCGCCAGCACCCAGGAATCGGGGAGATACGAGCAGTACTTC

d_gene: NA
j_gene: TRBJ1-2
abundance: few
v_gene: TRBV6-2/TRBV6-3
CDR3aa: CASSYSEEVRRYGYTF
CDR3nt: TGTGCCAGCAGTTACTCGGAGGAAGTAAGGCGCTATGGCTACACCTTC

d_gene: NA
j_gene: TRBJ2-3
abundance: NA
v_gene: TRBV9
CDR3aa: CASSVTGTTDTQYF
CDR3nt: TGTGCCAGCAGCGTAACGGGCACCACAGATACGCAGTATTTT

d_gene: TRBD2
j_gene: TRBJ2-3
abundance: NA
v_gene: TRBV7-9
CDR3aa: CASSAGLDFIPDTQYF
CDR3nt: TGTGCCAGCAGCGCGGGACTAGACTTTATCCCAGATACGCAGTATTTT

d_gene: TRBD1
j_gene: TRBJ2-3
abundance: few
v_gene: TRBV10-3
CDR3aa: CAGGTGDTDTQYF
CDR3nt: TGTGCCGGAGGGACAGGGGATACAGATACGCAGTATTTT

d_gene: NA
j_gene: TRBJ2-7
abundance: NA
v_gene: TRBV6-2/TRBV6-3
CDR3aa: CASSYSPGAMNEQYF
CDR3nt: TGTGCCAGCAGTTACTCGCCGGGGGCGATGAACGAGCAGTACTTC

d_gene: NA
j_gene: TRBJ2-7
abundance: once
v_gene: TRBV14
CDR3aa: CASSRGGAREQYF
CDR3nt: TGTGCCAGCAGTCGCGGAGGGGCCCGAGAGCAGTACTTC

d_gene: NA
j_gene: TRBJ1-2
abundance: NA
v_gene: TRBV20-1
CDR3aa: CSAQEGGPPYGYTF
CDR3nt: TGCAGTGCCCAAGAGGGAGGGCCCCCATATGGCTACACCTTC

d_gene: NA
j_gene: TRBJ2-6
abundance: NA
v_gene: TRBV25-1
CDR3aa: CASSDWGSRQQSFIGANVLTF
CDR3nt: TGTGCCAGCAGTGATTGGGGCAGCCGACAGCAATCTTTTATTGGGGCCAACGTCCTGACTTTC

d_gene: TRBD1
j_gene: TRBJ2-1
abundance: few
v_gene: TRBV29-1
CDR3aa: CSARGQGALPLGDHEQFF
CDR3nt: TGCAGCGCACGGGGACAGGGGGCGCTTCCGCTGGGCGACCATGAGCAGTTCTTC

d_gene: NA
j_gene: TRBJ2-3
abundance: NA
v_gene: TRBV12-3/TRBV12-4
CDR3aa: CASSFGQSGTDTQYF
CDR3nt: TGTGCCAGCAGTTTTGGTCAGTCAGGCACAGATACGCAGTATTTT

d_gene: NA
j_gene: TRBJ2-1
abundance: few
v_gene: TRBV2
CDR3aa: CASDQMGDRQFF
CDR3nt: TGTGCCAGCGATCAGATGGGGGATAGGCAGTTCTTC

d_gene: NA
j_gene: TRBJ1-4
abundance: few
v_gene: TRBV7-9
CDR3aa: CASSSTTATNEKLFF
CDR3nt: TGTGCCAGCAGCTCTACAACTGCAACTAATGAAAAACTGTTTTTT

d_gene: NA
j_gene: TRBJ2-5
abundance: NA
v_gene: TRBV29-1
CDR3aa: CSVGDGVSSEQYF
CDR3nt: TGCAGCGTGGGGGACGGGGTATCTAGTGAGCAGTACTTC

d_gene: NA
j_gene: TRBJ2-5
abundance: few
v_gene: TRBV30
CDR3aa: CAWSVSRRIETQYF
CDR3nt: TGTGCCTGGAGTGTGTCAAGACGAATCGAGACCCAGTACTTC

d_gene: NA
j_gene: TRBJ1-5
abundance: once
v_gene: TRBV7-2
CDR3aa: CASSPGRFQPQHF
CDR3nt: TGTGCCAGCAGCCCAGGGCGGTTTCAGCCCCAGCATTTT

d_gene: NA
j_gene: TRBJ2-7
abundance: NA
v_gene: TRBV10-1
CDR3aa: CASKRVILGEQYF
CDR3nt: TGCGCCAGCAAACGGGTGATATTGGGCGAGCAGTACTTC

d_gene: NA
j_gene: TRBJ1-5
abundance: NA
v_gene: TRBV3-1
CDR3aa: CASRPQGYSNQPQHF
CDR3nt: TGTGCCAGCAGACCACAGGGCTATAGCAATCAGCCCCAGCATTTT

d_gene: NA
j_gene: TRBJ1-3
abundance: NA
v_gene: TRBV7-9
CDR3aa: CASSLEGGSGNTIYF
CDR3nt: TGTGCCAGCAGCTTAGAGGGAGGGTCTGGAAACACCATATATTTT

d_gene: NA
j_gene: TRBJ2-1
abundance: NA
v_gene: TRBV4-2
CDR3aa: CASSQEDSLNEQFF
CDR3nt: TGTGCCAGCAGCCAAGAAGATAGCCTCAATGAGCAGTTCTTC

d_gene: TRBD1
j_gene: TRBJ1-4
abundance: NA
v_gene: TRBV7-8
CDR3aa: CATRDRDEKLFF
CDR3nt: TGTGCCACCCGGGACAGGGATGAAAAACTGTTTTTT

d_gene: TRBD2
j_gene: TRBJ2-3
abundance: NA
v_gene: TRBV7-2
CDR3aa: CASSLREREGDTQYF
CDR3nt: TGTGCCAGCAGCCTGCGGGAGAGGGAGGGAGATACGCAGTATTTT

d_gene: TRBD1
j_gene: TRBJ1-1
abundance: NA
v_gene: TRBV10-3
CDR3aa: CAISPGTGVIAEAFF
CDR3nt: TGTGCCATCTCTCCGGGGACAGGGGTAATCGCTGAAGCTTTCTTT

d_gene: NA
j_gene: TRBJ2-1
abundance: NA
v_gene: TRBV7-2
CDR3aa: CASSLARGLRGEQFF
CDR3nt: TGTGCCAGCAGCTTAGCGAGAGGACTACGTGGTGAGCAGTTCTTC

d_gene: TRBD1
j_gene: TRBJ2-3
abundance: NA
v_gene: TRBV29-1
CDR3aa: CSVDRVDTDTQYF
CDR3nt: TGCAGCGTAGACAGGGTGGACACAGATACGCAGTATTTT

d_gene: NA
j_gene: TRBJ2-7
abundance: few
v_gene: TRBV3-1
CDR3aa: CASSQTGVPNEQYF
CDR3nt: TGTGCCAGCAGCCAGACGGGCGTCCCCAACGAGCAGTACTTC

d_gene: NA
j_gene: TRBJ2-7
abundance: NA
v_gene: TRBV10-3
CDR3aa: CAISEGALSYEQYF
CDR3nt: TGTGCCATCAGTGAGGGGGCCCTCTCCTACGAGCAGTACTTC

d_gene: NA
j_gene: TRBJ2-5
abundance: NA
v_gene: TRBV7-2
CDR3aa: CASRDNTQETQYF
CDR3nt: TGTGCCAGCAGGGATAACACTCAAGAGACCCAGTACTTC

d_gene: NA
j_gene: TRBJ2-5
abundance: NA
v_gene: TRBV6-1
CDR3aa: CASSEWGRGEETQYF
CDR3nt: TGTGCCAGCAGCGAATGGGGCAGGGGCGAAGAGACCCAGTACTTC

d_gene: NA
j_gene: TRBJ2-3
abundance: NA
v_gene: TRBV6-4
CDR3aa: CASSRDTATDTQYF
CDR3nt: TGTGCCAGCAGCCGGGACACGGCCACAGATACGCAGTATTTT

d_gene: TRBD1
j_gene: TRBJ2-1
abundance: NA
v_gene: TRBV6-5
CDR3aa: CASSPWTGGGDEQFF
CDR3nt: TGTGCCAGCAGTCCGTGGACAGGGGGCGGGGATGAGCAGTTCTTC

d_gene: NA
j_gene: TRBJ2-1
abundance: few
v_gene: TRBV20-1
CDR3aa: CSATMPRTFRYNEQFF
CDR3nt: TGCAGTGCTACTATGCCCCGGACATTCCGCTACAATGAGCAGTTCTTC

d_gene: NA
j_gene: TRBJ2-5
abundance: NA
v_gene: TRBV5-1
CDR3aa: CASSWNDQTQYF
CDR3nt: TGCGCCAGCAGCTGGAACGATCAGACCCAGTACTTC

d_gene: NA
j_gene: TRBJ2-5
abundance: NA
v_gene: TRBV6-2/TRBV6-3
CDR3aa: CASSRTYQETQYF
CDR3nt: TGTGCCAGCAGCCGGACTTACCAAGAGACCCAGTACTTC

d_gene: NA
j_gene: TRBJ1-1
abundance: NA
v_gene: TRBV20-1
CDR3aa: CSARFLTSPRDTEAFF
CDR3nt: TGCAGTGCTAGGTTTCTGACCTCACCGAGGGACACTGAAGCTTTCTTT

d_gene: TRBD1
j_gene: TRBJ2-1
abundance: few
v_gene: TRBV10-3
CDR3aa: CAISESGQGAREIGHEQFF
CDR3nt: TGTGCCATCAGTGAATCCGGACAGGGGGCGCGGGAGATAGGCCATGAGCAGTTCTTC

d_gene: NA
j_gene: TRBJ2-7
abundance: NA
v_gene: TRBV20-1
CDR3aa: CSARDGDLYEQYF
CDR3nt: TGCAGTGCTAGAGATGGGGACTTATACGAGCAGTACTTC

d_gene: TRBD1
j_gene: TRBJ1-2
abundance: NA
v_gene: TRBV12-3/TRBV12-4
CDR3aa: CASSWTGGPYGYTF
CDR3nt: TGTGCCAGCAGTTGGACAGGGGGGCCCTATGGCTACACCTTC

d_gene: TRBD1
j_gene: TRBJ2-3
abundance: few
v_gene: TRBV20-1
CDR3aa: CSGTGGTDTQYF
CDR3nt: TGCAGTGGGACAGGGGGGACAGATACGCAGTATTTT

d_gene: NA
j_gene: TRBJ1-2
abundance: NA
v_gene: TRBV7-2
CDR3aa: CASSSPVRALYGYTF
CDR3nt: TGTGCCAGCAGCTCCCCCGTTAGGGCGCTCTATGGCTACACCTTC

d_gene: NA
j_gene: TRBJ1-4
abundance: NA
v_gene: TRBV20-1
CDR3aa: CSARDPGAEKLFF
CDR3nt: TGCAGTGCTAGAGATCCAGGGGCTGAAAAACTGTTTTTT

d_gene: TRBD1
j_gene: TRBJ1-5
abundance: NA
v_gene: TRBV29-1
CDR3aa: CSVEGTGEQPQHF
CDR3nt: TGCAGCGTTGAAGGGACAGGGGAGCAGCCCCAGCATTTT

d_gene: NA
j_gene: TRBJ2-1
abundance: NA
v_gene: TRBV5-6
CDR3aa: CASSRRVGRGGNEQFF
CDR3nt: TGTGCCAGCAGCCGCAGGGTGGGAAGAGGTGGCAATGAGCAGTTCTTC

d_gene: NA
j_gene: TRBJ2-7
abundance: NA
v_gene: TRBV27
CDR3aa: CASRPGLGDHEQYF
CDR3nt: TGTGCCAGCCGACCGGGCTTAGGGGACCACGAGCAGTACTTC

d_gene: NA
j_gene: TRBJ1-2
abundance: NA
v_gene: TRBV20-1
CDR3aa: CSARDARDYGYTF
CDR3nt: TGCAGTGCTAGAGATGCCCGGGACTATGGCTACACCTTC